These T cell receptor beta chains were read from a single sample in a study of blood T cell repertoires in COVID-19. The repertoire was sequenced with immunoSEQ multiplex PCR; TCRdb's copy has only in-frame clones and lacks some. This sample carries 300,000 to 350,000 clones, roughly 87% of them seen once, and the ten largest clones take approximately 2%. Sequencing was done on a sample of peripheral blood. These receptors came from a man younger than 35 with active or convalescent COVID-19. Both conserved end residues are part of each CDR3. D genes are given only for firm matches. Clone size, where shown, is once, few, many, or a class for clones that have expanded.

TRBJ1-4,.,TRBV5-1,.,CASSLVGQLQNQRTNEKLFF,TGCGCCAGCAGCTTGGTAGGACAACTACAGAACCAAAGAACTAATGAAAAACTGTTTTTT
TRBJ2-5,TRBD2,TRBV2,once,CASRIGTSGFQETQYF,TGTGCCAGCAGGATAGGGACTAGCGGGTTCCAAGAGACCCAGTACTTC
TRBJ2-1,.,TRBV7-9,.,CASSYVELFF,TGTGCCAGCAGCTACGTTGAGTTGTTCTTC
TRBJ2-3,.,TRBV9,.,CASSAPRGRGPDTQYF,TGTGCCAGCAGCGCCCCACGGGGGCGGGGGCCCGATACGCAGTATTTT
TRBJ1-1,TRBD1,TRBV14,.,CASSQRLGQGPLARTTEAFF,TGTGCCAGCAGCCAACGCCTCGGACAGGGACCCTTAGCTCGCACCACTGAAGCTTTCTTT
TRBJ1-3,.,TRBV19,.,CASSRRQAEVNSGNTIYF,TGTGCCAGTAGTAGACGACAGGCTGAGGTCAACTCTGGAAACACCATATATTTT
TRBJ2-7,.,TRBV25-1,.,CASEGGVSYEQYF,TGTGCCAGCGAGGGGGGGGTATCCTACGAGCAGTACTTC
TRBJ1-3,.,TRBV4-1,once,CASSQDGGRSSGNTIYF,TGCGCCAGCAGCCAAGATGGCGGTCGAAGCTCTGGAAACACCATATATTTT
TRBJ2-7,TRBD1,TRBV13,few,CASIWAGGNEQYF,TGTGCCAGCATCTGGGCAGGGGGCAACGAGCAGTACTTC
TRBJ1-1,TRBD1,TRBV2,.,CASSRTPGTGNTEAFF,TGTGCCAGCAGTCGAACTCCCGGGACAGGGAACACTGAAGCTTTCTTT
TRBJ2-5,TRBD2,TRBV11-2,.,CASSPGAGGGGQYF,TGTGCCAGCAGCCCCGGAGCGGGAGGAGGGGGCCAGTACTTC